What follows are 11 T cell receptor beta chains derived from one specimen sequenced in a study of blood T cell repertoires in COVID-19. Sequenced by immunoSEQ multiplex PCR; TCRdb stores in-frame clones only, minus some. The sample contains a few hundred thousand clones, over 75% of which appear only once. The sample was PBMCs or T cells enriched from blood (not recorded which). Receptors originate from a young woman who had recovered from COVID-19.

CDR3 nucleotide sequence: TGCGCCAGCAGCTTGGTACAGGGGGTAAGCAATGAGCAGTTCTTC. Translated, it gives CASSLVQGVSNEQFF. This rearrangement joins TRBV5-1 to TRBJ2-1; TRBD1 agrees at 8 bases. The junction had 5 bases not matched to a gene; V was cut back by 0 bases and J by 6 bases. The CDR3 covers 15 residues. Germline lookup yields CDR1 SGHRS and CDR2 YFSETQ.

The rearrangement links TRBV7-3 to TRBJ2-2; 8 positions match TRBD2. Germline V gene data show CDR1 as SGHTA and CDR2 as FQGTGA. Losses at the gene ends were 3 bases for V and 1 base for J; bases not matched to a gene: 1. The CDR3 spans 15 residues. CDR3 in amino acids: CASSLGLVNTGELFF. The CDR3 DNA reads as TGTGCCAGCAGCTTGGGACTAGTGAACACCGGGGAGCTGTTTTTT.

The chain employs TRBV10-1 and TRBJ2-3, with unresolved D. In germline, CDR1 is WNHNN, CDR2 SYGVQD (reference sequence). The CDR3 covers 13 residues. Trimming removed 4 bases at V and 0 bases at J, with 5 bases between. CDR3 protein: CASSVSSTDTQYF. DNA of the CDR3: TGCGCCAGCAGTGTCTCTAGCACAGATACGCAGTATTTT.

This rearrangement joins TRBV10-3 to TRBJ1-1, with D uncertain. Germline loops: CDR1 ENHRY, CDR2 SYGVKD. Trimming stripped 6 bases from V and 1 base from J, with 9 bases between. The CDR3 loop spans 13 amino acids. DNA of the CDR3: TGTGCCATCAGGGCGGGAACGAACACTGAAGCTTTCTTT. This encodes CAIRAGTNTEAFF.

The genes are TRBV4-1 and TRBJ2-4; 8 bases line up with TRBD1. V dropped 4 bases and J dropped 4; count of bases not matched to a gene: 6. Germline V gene lookup returns CDR1 MGHRA and CDR2 YSYEKL. The CDR3 has 15 residues. CDR3 DNA sequence: TGCGCCAGCAGCCTGGGACAGGTTGTTAAAAACATTCAGTACTTC. The encoded protein is CASSLGQVVKNIQYF.

The chain carries TRBV9 and TRBJ2-7; the D gene is possibly TRBD1 (6 bases). The CDR3 spans 14 residues. The V gene lost 3 bases and the J gene lost 5 bases, with 15 bases spanning the gap. The germline gives CDR1 SGDLS, CDR2 YYNGEE. As DNA, the CDR3 is TGTGCCAGCAGCGGGCAGGGGTTACGTGACGAGCAGTACTTC. Translation: CASSGQGLRDEQYF.

This chain connects TRBV6-1 to TRBJ2-3; D is uncertain. The CDR3 length is 14 residues. Germline CDR1 MNHNS, CDR2 SASEGT. V shed 3 bases and J shed 2 bases, with 9 bases lying between them. The CDR3 reads CASSDRIITDTQYF. The CDR3 coding sequence is TGTGCCAGCAGTGACAGGATCATCACAGATACGCAGTATTTT.

The chain uses TRBV12-5 and TRBJ2-1, with D unresolved. This CDR3 region has 15 residues. The V and J ends lost 1 base and 8 bases respectively, with 15 bases between them. Germline-derived CDR1 and CDR2 are LGHNT and FRNRAP. CDR3 loop: CASGLGGKDRYEQFF. Here the CDR3 DNA reads TGTGCTAGTGGTTTGGGTGGTAAAGATAGATATGAGCAGTTCTTC.

The chain is built from TRBV5-4 and TRBJ2-5, with 14 bases aligning to TRBD2. The germline gives CDR1 SGHNT, CDR2 YYREEE (reference sequence). The CDR3 has 18 residues. V dropped 5 bases and J dropped 3; count of bases not matched to a gene: 12. The CDR3 DNA reads TGTGCCAGCAGTCCGGAGGGACTAGCGGGGGTGCGGGAAGAGACCCAGTACTTC. Translating gives CASSPEGLAGVREETQYF.

The chain couples TRBV6-5 to TRBJ1-3; D uncertain. Trimming removed 3 bases from V and 4 bases from J, with 7 bases in between. Per the germline V gene, CDR1 is MNHEY and CDR2 is SVGAGI. The CDR3 is 13 amino acids. CDR3 amino acids: CASSYGLGNTIYF. DNA of the CDR3: TGTGCCAGCAGTTATGGACTCGGAAACACCATATATTTT.

The CDR3 DNA reads TGTGCCAGCAGTTTATTTCACAGGGGGATGGGGGGCTACACCTTC. Residues: CASSLFHRGMGGYTF. V and J are TRBV28 and TRBJ1-2; 8 nucleotides align to TRBD1. The germline CDR1 and CDR2 sequences are MDHEN and SYDVKM. This CDR3 has 15 amino acids. Trimming took 1 base from V and 8 from J; bases not matched to a gene: 9.